This TCR beta chain was documented in a study of sequential checkpoint blockade in melanoma. This sample's treatment: randomized to nivolumab then ipilimumab (arm A) or the reverse (arm B). None of the patients previously received DNA-damaging chemotherapy. Assay: immunoSEQ multiplex PCR; the TCRdb copy retains only in-frame clones and omits some. The sample carries around 20,000 clones, 75% to 85% recorded once. The CDR3 loop spans 14 amino acids. CDR1 and CDR2 (germline): SEHNR, FQNEAQ (reference sequence). Trimming removed 4 bases at V and 1 base at J, with 10 bases between. The sample here was CD8+ T cells sorted from blood (inferred from file names), taken from a patient given nivolumab and ipilimumab in sequence. This receptor was identified in a human donor with melanoma. The J gene is TRBJ1-1, the V gene TRBV7-9; D uncertain. The CDR3 reads CASSWEPGNTEAFF. CDR3 bases: TGTGCCAGCAGCTGGGAGCCAGGGAACACTGAAGCTTTCTTT. Supplemented by reference TRBV7-9 and TRBJ1-1, the full variable domain reads DTGVSQNPRHKITKRGQNVTFRCDPISEHNRLYWYRQTLGQGPEFLTYFQNEAQLEKSRLLSDRFSAERPKGSFSTLEIQRTEQGDSAMYLCASSWEPGNTEAFFGQGTRLTVV.